Listed here are 28 T cell receptor beta chains from one sample, sequenced in a study of blood T cell repertoires in COVID-19. Produced via immunoSEQ multiplex PCR; TCRdb's table is partial and in-frame only. The table shows about 260,000 clones, with around nine tenths occurring only once. Sample: peripheral blood. The receptors were gathered from a middle-aged man who had recovered from COVID-19.

This chain uses TRBV5-1 with TRBJ2-3; TRBD2 matches 8 bases. V trimming: 6 bases; J trimming: 2 bases; junction bases outside the gene matches: 5. The CDR3 runs 14 residues. In germline, CDR1 is SGHRS, CDR2 YFSETQ. The CDR3 sequence: CASMRAGATDTQYF. The CDR3 coding sequence is TGCGCCAGCATGCGAGCGGGGGCCACAGATACGCAGTATTTT. Combining the CDR3 with reference TRBV5-1 and TRBJ2-3 gives the whole variable domain KAGVTQTPRYLIKTRGQQVTLSCSPISGHRSVSWYQQTPGQGLQFLFEYFSETQRNKGNFPGRFSGRQFSNSRSEMNVSTLELGDSALYLCASMRAGATDTQYFGPGTRLTVL.

V usage is TRBV2 and J usage is TRBJ1-2; 8 bases line up with TRBD1. The CDR3 contains 13 residues. The germline CDR1 and CDR2 sequences are SNHLY and FYNNEI. Trimming took 6 bases from V and 6 from J; bases not matched to a gene: 6. CDR3 sequence: CASSVDRGHGYTF. Here the CDR3 DNA reads TGTGCCAGCAGCGTTGACAGGGGTCATGGCTACACCTTC. The full variable domain, with the rest looked up from reference TRBV2 and TRBJ1-2, is EPEVTQTPSHQVTQMGQEVILRCVPISNHLYFYWYRQILGQKVEFLVSFYNNEISEKSEIFDDQFSVERPDGSNFTLKIRSTKLEDSAMYFCASSVDRGHGYTFGSGTRLTVV.

The DNA of the CDR3 is TGCGCCAGCAGCCAGGCGGGGGGTAGTTTCTACACCGGGGAGCTGTTTTTT. Protein: CASSQAGGSFYTGELFF. V gene TRBV4-3 combines with J gene TRBJ2-2, with 8 bases matching TRBD2. The CDR3 is made up of 17 amino acids. V was clipped by 3 bases and J by 3 bases; unmatched bases: 9. Germline V lookup: CDR1 LGHNA, CDR2 YSLEER.

This clone was found a few times. V and J are TRBV12-3 or TRBV12-4 and TRBJ1-3, with 8 positions matching TRBD1. This CDR3 contains 13 residues. V shed 6 bases and J 4 bases; nucleotides not matched to a gene: 2. The CDR3 spells CASRRTGGNTIYF. The CDR3 nucleotides are TGTGCCAGCAGGCGGACAGGGGGAAACACCATATATTTT.

The chain couples TRBV6-1 to TRBJ2-4, with a possible D match to TRBD1 (6 bases). The CDR3 length is 14 residues. Germline assignment: CDR1 MNHNS and CDR2 SASEGT. The V end lost 3 bases, the J end lost 3 bases, and 9 bases lay between the germline ends. This chain's CDR3 is CASSDRTDKNIQYF. For the CDR3, the DNA is TGTGCCAGCAGTGATAGGACAGACAAAAACATTCAGTACTTC.

This sequence joins TRBV3-1 (or the pseudogene TRBV3-2) and TRBJ2-5; 7 bases agree with TRBD2. Trimming removed 4 bases from V and 8 bases from J; junction bases left unmatched: 13. Looked up from germline, CDR1 is LGHDT and CDR2 is YNNKEL (reference sequence). CDR3 length: 15 amino acids. Written as DNA, the CDR3 is TGTGCCAGCAGCCGCCCCGTAGCGGGTGCTGAAACCCAGTACTTC. Its translation: CASSRPVAGAETQYF.

This chain joins TRBV2 and TRBJ1-6, with a possible D match to TRBD1 (5 bases). Trimming removed 7 bases at V and 2 bases at J, with 12 bases between. The CDR3 is 15 amino acids. The germline gives CDR1 SNHLY, CDR2 FYNNEI. CDR3 protein: CASIQTGTYNSPLHF. CDR3 nucleotides: TGTGCCAGCATCCAAACAGGCACCTATAATTCACCCCTCCACTTT.

The chain has TRBV9 and TRBJ1-1; TRBD1 agrees at 11 bases. Germline CDR1 and CDR2: SGDLS and YYNGEE. There are 14 residues in the CDR3. V was pared by 4 bases and J by 3 bases, with 2 bases of the junction left unmatched. The chain's CDR3 is CASSRTGGDTEAFF. CDR3 bases: TGTGCCAGCAGCCGGACAGGGGGCGACACTGAAGCTTTCTTT.

This clone was observed a single time. V usage is TRBV18 and J usage is TRBJ2-3; 8 bases fit TRBD2. CDR1 is KGHSH and CDR2 is LQKENI in the germline V gene. Trimming cost V 2 bases and J 0 bases; bases outside gene matches: 4. This CDR3 is built from 16 residues. This chain's CDR3 is CASSPLSGGSTDTQYF. CDR3 bases: TGTGCCAGCTCACCATTAAGCGGGGGAAGCACAGATACGCAGTATTTT.

This clone came up a few times. The genes are TRBV9 and TRBJ2-7; 7 nucleotides align to TRBD1. CDR1 is SGDLS and CDR2 is YYNGEE in the germline V gene. Trimming removed 3 bases from V and 2 bases from J; junction bases left unmatched: 2. This CDR3 is built from 13 residues. CDR3 bases: TGTGCCAGCAGCGGGACAGGCACCTACGAGCAGTACTTC. Translating gives CASSGTGTYEQYF.

CDR3 loop: CASSLAVRREGKYNEQFF. In DNA form, the CDR3 reads TGTGCCAGCAGCTTAGCGGTCAGGCGGGAGGGAAAGTACAATGAGCAGTTCTTC. The chain recombines TRBV7-6 with TRBJ2-1; 9 nucleotides agree with TRBD2. The V segment lost 0 bases and the J segment 4 bases; nucleotides outside the gene matches: 10. The length of the CDR3 is 18 residues. In germline, CDR1 is SGHVS, CDR2 FNYEAQ.

The chain joins TRBV5-4 to TRBJ2-3; D is uncertain. The CDR3 contains 13 residues. Trimming cost V 0 bases and J 5 bases, with 7 bases left between them. Germline lookup yields CDR1 SGHNT and CDR2 YYREEE (reference sequence). The CDR3 loop is CASSLGAEDTQYF. CDR3 bases: TGTGCCAGCAGCTTGGGGGCCGAAGATACGCAGTATTTT.

The chain uses TRBV28 and TRBJ1-5; 8 nucleotides match TRBD1. CDR3 length equals 12 residues. The J segment lost 7 bases and the V segment lost 6 bases, leaving 2 bases of the junction unmatched. Germline-derived CDR1 and CDR2 are MDHEN and SYDVKM. The CDR3 is CASRTGEQPQHF. In nucleotides, the CDR3 is TGTGCCAGCAGGACAGGGGAACAGCCCCAGCATTTT.

The table lists this clone with a few counts. The chain combines TRBV12-3 or TRBV12-4 with TRBJ2-1, with D perhaps TRBD2 (6 bases). CDR3 size: 12 residues. The V and J ends lost 8 bases and 9 bases respectively, with 14 bases between them. The CDR3 reads CASRSGAFEQFF. Here the CDR3 DNA reads TGTGCCAGCCGCTCGGGAGCGTTTGAGCAGTTCTTC.

The chain uses TRBV27 and TRBJ2-1; D gene unclear. Germline V gene lookup returns CDR1 MNHEY and CDR2 SMNVEV (reference sequence). Trimming stripped 4 bases from V and 6 bases from J, with 10 bases between. The CDR3 is 13 residues long. The CDR3 is CASSSGQANEQFF. The CDR3 DNA reads as TGTGCCAGCAGTTCAGGTCAAGCCAATGAGCAGTTCTTC.

The chain couples TRBV18 to TRBJ1-1; 7 bases map to TRBD1. V gave up 3 bases and J gave up 1 base; unmatched junction bases: 5. The V gene's germline CDR1 is KGHSH and CDR2 LQKENI. The length of the CDR3 is 15 residues. CDR3 loop: CASSPQQGSNTEAFF. CDR3 nucleotide sequence: TGTGCCAGCTCACCTCAACAGGGGTCGAACACTGAAGCTTTCTTT.

The table lists this clone with a count of one. The rearrangement links TRBV15 to TRBJ2-7; D ambiguous. Trimming took 0 bases from V and 0 from J, leaving 9 bases between them. Germline CDR1 is LNHNV and CDR2 is YYDKDF (reference sequence). This CDR3 is 15 amino acids long. The CDR3 DNA reads as TGTGCCACCAGCAGAGATCGTGCAGACTCCTACGAGCAGTACTTC. As protein: CATSRDRADSYEQYF. Full variable domain (remainder filled in from reference TRBV15 and TRBJ2-7): DAMVIQNPRYQVTQFGKPVTLSCSQTLNHNVMYWYQQKSSQAPKLLFHYYDKDFNNEADTPDNFQSRRPNTSFCFLDIRSPGLGDTAMYLCATSRDRADSYEQYFGPGTRLTVT.

This sequence joins TRBV7-2 and TRBJ1-2; D remains unclear. The CDR3 is made up of 14 amino acids. Trimming stripped 2 bases from V and 0 bases from J, with 7 bases between. Germline V gene lookup returns CDR1 SGHTA and CDR2 FQGNSA. The CDR3 bases are TGTGCCAGCAGCTTACAGGCCCCTAACTATGGCTACACCTTC. It translates to CASSLQAPNYGYTF.

A note on this clone: At one boundary the junction diverges from the germline segment, which might be a read error. The V call is TRBV6-2 or TRBV6-3, the J call TRBJ2-1; the D is unclear. The CDR3 is 11 residues long. Germline V gene lookup returns CDR1 MNHEY and CDR2 SVGEGT. CDR3 DNA sequence: TGTGCCAGCAGTTACAGGAGTGAGGTTATCTTC. Amino acid sequence: CASSYRSEVIF.

The chain combines TRBV7-9 with TRBJ2-4; D gene unclear. There are 14 residues in the CDR3. Per the germline V gene, CDR1 is SEHNR and CDR2 is FQNEAQ (reference sequence). V was trimmed by 1 base and J by 5 bases, leaving 9 bases between them. The CDR3 DNA follows: TGTGCCAGCAGCTTAGTGACCCAGGAAAACATTCAGTACTTC. Translating gives CASSLVTQENIQYF.

V usage is TRBV15 and J usage is TRBJ2-7, with D possibly TRBD2 on 5 matching bases. The CDR3 has 16 amino acids. CDR1 is LNHNV, CDR2 YYDKDF, per germline (reference sequence). V shed 0 bases and J shed 7 bases, with 19 bases lying between them. The CDR3 DNA reads as TGTGCCACCAGCAGAGATCGCGAGGGAAGGAGCGATGAGCAGTACTTC. Translated: CATSRDREGRSDEQYF.

The chain links TRBV6-5 to TRBJ2-3; tentative D call: TRBD2 (7 bases). V was shortened by 6 bases and J by 6 bases, with 16 bases between the two germline ends. The CDR3 runs 14 residues. The V gene's germline CDR1 is MNHEY and CDR2 SVGAGI. DNA of the CDR3: TGTGCCAGCAGACGGGGGCAGGGAGGGGATACGCAGTATTTT. It yields the protein CASRRGQGGDTQYF.

This clone was counted once. The CDR3 spells CASSWRGKRVKGAKNIQYF. In DNA, the CDR3 is TGCGCCAGCAGTTGGAGAGGGAAGCGGGTTAAAGGAGCCAAAAACATTCAGTACTTC. The chain links TRBV23-1 to TRBJ2-4; D may be TRBD2 (6 bases). TRBV23-1 is filed as an ORF, its function uncertain. The CDR3 is 19 amino acids. V dropped 5 bases and J dropped 0 bases, with 23 bases sitting between them.

The rearrangement uses TRBV3-1 (or the pseudogene TRBV3-2) and TRBJ2-5; D uncertain. V lost 1 base and J lost 4, with 4 bases in between. CDR1 is LGHDT and CDR2 is YNNKEL in the germline V gene (reference sequence). CDR3 length: 12 residues. In DNA form, the CDR3 reads TGTGCCAGCAGCCAAGTAGTAGAGACCCAGTACTTC. Its protein product is CASSQVVETQYF.

The chain links TRBV7-9 to TRBJ2-5, with D maybe TRBD1 (5 bases). V was trimmed by 2 bases and J by 0 bases, leaving 10 bases between them. This CDR3 is built from 15 residues. Germline V lookup: CDR1 SEHNR, CDR2 FQNEAQ (reference sequence). The CDR3 nucleotides are TGTGCCAGCAGCTTATCCCCAGGGAACCAAGAGACCCAGTACTTC. Translation: CASSLSPGNQETQYF.

The CDR3: CASSKRTSGSYNEQFF. DNA for the CDR3: TGCGCCAGCAGTAAACGAACTAGCGGCTCCTACAATGAGCAGTTCTTC. The rearrangement joins TRBV10-2 to TRBJ2-1, with 8 bases lining up with TRBD2. CDR1 is WSHSY, CDR2 SAAADI, per germline. V lost 5 bases and J lost 0; bases outside the gene matches: 6. The CDR3 consists of 16 residues.

This clone was detected once. The chain joins TRBV10-3 to TRBJ2-5, with 8 bases fitting TRBD1. The J segment lost 4 bases and the V segment lost 5 bases, leaving 6 bases of the junction unmatched. CDR3 length: 14 amino acids. CDR1 is ENHRY, CDR2 SYGVKD, per germline. Here the CDR3 DNA reads TGTGCCATCAGTCGGGGGACAGGAGGAGAGACCCAGTACTTC. It encodes CAISRGTGGETQYF.

This rearrangement joins TRBV6-6 to TRBJ2-7, with D possibly matching TRBD1 (6 bases). The CDR3 length is 15 residues. Looked up from germline, CDR1 is MNHNY and CDR2 is SVGAGI (reference sequence). Trimming took off 7 bases at V and 2 bases at J, with 18 bases between the two ends. The CDR3 DNA is TGTGCCAGCAATTCCCCAGGTGAGGGGGCCTACGAGCAGTACTTC. The encoded protein is CASNSPGEGAYEQYF.